This T cell receptor (beta chain) was observed in a study of cytomegalovirus exposure and HLA in healthy donors. Broader study findings: Many donors carried some public TCRs, although rarity characterized most TCR sequences. In a later analysis, at a false discovery rate of 0.05, 16,951 TCR beta sequences were associated with HLA alleles.

It was with 60 Vbeta and 13 Jbeta primers that the PCR ran. Authors' data handling: About 11 million shared chains were among the approximately 82 million unique TCR beta chains that a later analysis counted. Clones were read by immunoSEQ multiplex PCR, and TCRdb kept only the in-frame ones, dropping some. V, J and clone size reflect that table, while D and trimming were determined from the DNA. The repertoire holds about 220,000 clones, with 75% to 80% as singletons. Details on this clone: Its matching antigen is unknown.

CDR1 is PRHDT, CDR2 FYEKMQ, per germline (reference sequence). With V trimmed by 1 base and J by 5 bases, 8 bases remained unmatched. The CDR3 runs to 15 residues. The sequence came from a male donor in good health and CMV-seronegative. Sample: PBMCs. This chain uses TRBV13 with TRBJ2-7; 7 bases map to TRBD2. The CDR3 DNA reads TGTGCCAGCAGCTTAGAGAACGGGAGGAGGGACGAGCAGTACTTC. Its translation: CASSLENGRRDEQYF.